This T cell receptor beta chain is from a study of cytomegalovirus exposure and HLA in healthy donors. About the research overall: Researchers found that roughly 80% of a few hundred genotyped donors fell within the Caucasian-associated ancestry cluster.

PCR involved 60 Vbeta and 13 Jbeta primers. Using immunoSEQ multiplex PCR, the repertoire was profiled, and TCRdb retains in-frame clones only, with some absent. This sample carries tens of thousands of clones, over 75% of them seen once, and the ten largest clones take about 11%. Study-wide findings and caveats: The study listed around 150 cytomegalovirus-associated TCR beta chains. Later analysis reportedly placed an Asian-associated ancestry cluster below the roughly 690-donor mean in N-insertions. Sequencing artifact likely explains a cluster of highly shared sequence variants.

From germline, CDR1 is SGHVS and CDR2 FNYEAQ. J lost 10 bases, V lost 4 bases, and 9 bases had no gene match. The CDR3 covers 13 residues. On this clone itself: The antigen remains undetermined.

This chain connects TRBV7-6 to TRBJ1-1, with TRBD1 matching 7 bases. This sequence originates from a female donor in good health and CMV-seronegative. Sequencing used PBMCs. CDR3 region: CASSSYSGGAAFF. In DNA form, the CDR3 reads TGTGCCAGCAGCTCGTACTCAGGGGGAGCAGCTTTCTTT.